The source of this T cell receptor (beta chain) is a study of Graves' ophthalmopathy and Graves' hyperthyroidism. Beta-chain TCR CDR3 regions were amplified from RNA transcripts. In the first round, RT-PCR was carried out with HTBI primers, and a multiplex PCR formed the second round. TCRdb redid the calling of the multiplex PCR reads with MiXCR, one entry per CDR3 protein. The sample consists of 300,000 to 450,000 distinct CDR3 sequences, roughly 17% of them appearing once. Clinical symptoms, serum thyroxine, TRAb, thyroid ultrasound and orbital computed tomography determined diagnosis. Trimming took 1 base from V and 1 from J, leaving 7 bases between them. Germline V CDR1 and CDR2: DFQATT, SNEGSKA (reference sequence). The CDR3 runs to 13 residues.

Sequenced: peripheral blood. The receptor's source is an adult woman with stable Graves' hyperthyroidism. This chain connects TRBV20-1 to TRBJ1-1; no clear D. In DNA form, the CDR3 reads TGCAGTGCTAGAGTGCCGGGGAACACTGAAGCTTTCTTT. Its protein product is CSARVPGNTEAFF.